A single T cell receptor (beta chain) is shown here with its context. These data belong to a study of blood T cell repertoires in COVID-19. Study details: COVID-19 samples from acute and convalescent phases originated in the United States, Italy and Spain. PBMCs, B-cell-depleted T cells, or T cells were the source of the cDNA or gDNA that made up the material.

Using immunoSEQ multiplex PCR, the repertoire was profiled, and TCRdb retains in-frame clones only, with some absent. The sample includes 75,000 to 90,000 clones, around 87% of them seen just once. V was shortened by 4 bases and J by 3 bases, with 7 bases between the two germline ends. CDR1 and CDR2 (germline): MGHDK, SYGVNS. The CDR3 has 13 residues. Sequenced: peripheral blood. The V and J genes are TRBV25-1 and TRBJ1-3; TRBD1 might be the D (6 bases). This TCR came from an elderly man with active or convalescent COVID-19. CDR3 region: CASSGTDGNTIYF. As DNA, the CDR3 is TGTGCCAGCAGTGGGACAGATGGAAACACCATATATTTT.